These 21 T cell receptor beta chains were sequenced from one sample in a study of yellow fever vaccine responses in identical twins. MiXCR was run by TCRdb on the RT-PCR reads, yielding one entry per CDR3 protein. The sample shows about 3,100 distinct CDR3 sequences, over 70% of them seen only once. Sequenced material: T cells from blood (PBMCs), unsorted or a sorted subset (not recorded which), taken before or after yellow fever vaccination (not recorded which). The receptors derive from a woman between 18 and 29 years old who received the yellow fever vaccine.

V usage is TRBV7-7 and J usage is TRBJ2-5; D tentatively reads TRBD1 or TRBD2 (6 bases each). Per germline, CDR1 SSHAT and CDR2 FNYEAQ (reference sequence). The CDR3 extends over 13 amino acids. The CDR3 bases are TGTGCTAGCGCCGGGGGCGAGAAAGAGACCCAGTACTTC. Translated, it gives CASAGGEKETQYF.

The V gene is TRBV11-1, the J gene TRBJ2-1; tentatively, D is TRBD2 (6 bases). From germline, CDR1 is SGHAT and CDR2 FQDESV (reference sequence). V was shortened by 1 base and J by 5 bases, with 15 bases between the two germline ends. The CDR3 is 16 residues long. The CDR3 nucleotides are TGTGCCAGCAGCTTAGGGGGCGGGATTGGCGACAATGAGCAGTTCTTC. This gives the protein CASSLGGGIGDNEQFF. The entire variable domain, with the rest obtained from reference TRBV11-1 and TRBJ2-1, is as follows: EAEVAQSPRYKITEKSQAVAFWCDPISGHATLYWYRQILGQGPELLVQFQDESVVDDSQLPKDRFSAERLKGVDSTLKIQPAELGDSAMYLCASSLGGGIGDNEQFFGPGTRLTVL.

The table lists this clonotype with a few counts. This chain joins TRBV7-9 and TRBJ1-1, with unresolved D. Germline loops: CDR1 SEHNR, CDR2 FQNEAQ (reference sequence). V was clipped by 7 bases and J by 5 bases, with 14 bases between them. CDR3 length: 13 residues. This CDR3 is CASTFGVETEAFF. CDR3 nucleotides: TGTGCCAGCACCTTTGGGGTTGAAACTGAAGCTTTCTTT.

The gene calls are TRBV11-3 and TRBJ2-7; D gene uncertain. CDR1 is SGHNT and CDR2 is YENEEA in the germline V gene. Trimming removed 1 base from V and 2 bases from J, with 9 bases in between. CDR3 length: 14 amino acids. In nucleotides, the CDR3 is TGTGCCAGCAGCTTAGTAGAAGTGGCCTACGAGCAGTACTTC. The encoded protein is CASSLVEVAYEQYF.

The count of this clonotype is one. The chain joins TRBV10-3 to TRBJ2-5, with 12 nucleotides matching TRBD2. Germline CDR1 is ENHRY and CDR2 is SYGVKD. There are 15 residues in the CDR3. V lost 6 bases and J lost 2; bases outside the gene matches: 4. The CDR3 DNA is TGTGCCATCAGCGCCGGACTAGCGGGACAAGAGACCCAGTACTTC. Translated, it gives CAISAGLAGQETQYF.

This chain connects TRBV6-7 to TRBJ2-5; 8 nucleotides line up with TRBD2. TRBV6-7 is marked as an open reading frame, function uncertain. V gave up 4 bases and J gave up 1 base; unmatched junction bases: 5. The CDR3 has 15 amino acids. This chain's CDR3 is CASSFLTSGQETQYF. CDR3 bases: TGTGCCAGCAGTTTCTTAACTAGCGGCCAAGAGACCCAGTACTTC.

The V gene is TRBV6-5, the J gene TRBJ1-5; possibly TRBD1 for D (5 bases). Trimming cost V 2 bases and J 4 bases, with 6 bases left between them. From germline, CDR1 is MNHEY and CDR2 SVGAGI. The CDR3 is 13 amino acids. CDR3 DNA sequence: TGTGCCAGCAGTTACGGGGGTAATCAGCCCCAGCATTTT. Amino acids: CASSYGGNQPQHF.

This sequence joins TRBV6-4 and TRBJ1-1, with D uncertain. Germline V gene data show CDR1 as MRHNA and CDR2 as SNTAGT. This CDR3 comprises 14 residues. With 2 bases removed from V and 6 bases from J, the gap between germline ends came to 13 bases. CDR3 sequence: CASSDGVPPAEAFF. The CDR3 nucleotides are TGTGCCAGCAGTGACGGCGTCCCCCCAGCTGAAGCTTTCTTT.

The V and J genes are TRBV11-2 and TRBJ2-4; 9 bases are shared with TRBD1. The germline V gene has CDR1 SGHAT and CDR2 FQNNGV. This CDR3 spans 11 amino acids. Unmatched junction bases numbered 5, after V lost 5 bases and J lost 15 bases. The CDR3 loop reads CASSGGQGRYF. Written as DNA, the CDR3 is TGTGCCAGCAGCGGGGGACAGGGACGGTACTTC.

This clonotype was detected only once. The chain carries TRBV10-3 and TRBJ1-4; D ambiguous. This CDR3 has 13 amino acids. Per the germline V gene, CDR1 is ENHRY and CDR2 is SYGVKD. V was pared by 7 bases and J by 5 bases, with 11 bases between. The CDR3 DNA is TGTGCCATCACCGGAGGGCAGAATGAAAAACTGTTTTTT. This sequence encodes CAITGGQNEKLFF.

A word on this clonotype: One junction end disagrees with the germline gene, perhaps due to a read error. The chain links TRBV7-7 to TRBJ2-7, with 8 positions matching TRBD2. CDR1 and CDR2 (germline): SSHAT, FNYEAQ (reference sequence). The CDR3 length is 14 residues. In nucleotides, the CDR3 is TGTGCTAGCAGCCCCCGGGAGGGGTTCCACGAGCAGTACTTC. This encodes CASSPREGFHEQYF.

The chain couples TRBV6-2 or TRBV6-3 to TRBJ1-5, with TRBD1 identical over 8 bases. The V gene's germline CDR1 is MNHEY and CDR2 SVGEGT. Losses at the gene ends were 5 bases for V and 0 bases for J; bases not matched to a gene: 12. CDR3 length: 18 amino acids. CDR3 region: CASSPSGQVIVSNQPQHF. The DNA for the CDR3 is TGTGCCAGCAGTCCCTCGGGACAGGTGATTGTTAGCAATCAGCCCCAGCATTTT.

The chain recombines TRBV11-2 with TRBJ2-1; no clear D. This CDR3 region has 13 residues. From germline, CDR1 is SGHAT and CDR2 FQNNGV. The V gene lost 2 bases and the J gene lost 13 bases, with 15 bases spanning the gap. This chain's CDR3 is CASSLNRRHRQFF. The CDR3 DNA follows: TGTGCCAGCAGCTTAAATCGGCGCCACCGACAGTTCTTC.

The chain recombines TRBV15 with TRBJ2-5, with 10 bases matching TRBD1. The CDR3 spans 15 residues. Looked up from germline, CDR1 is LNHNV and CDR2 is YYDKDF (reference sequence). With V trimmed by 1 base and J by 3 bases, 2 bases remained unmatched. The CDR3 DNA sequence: TGTGCCACCAGCAGAGGGGGGACAGGGGAAGAGACCCAGTACTTC. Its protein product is CATSRGGTGEETQYF.

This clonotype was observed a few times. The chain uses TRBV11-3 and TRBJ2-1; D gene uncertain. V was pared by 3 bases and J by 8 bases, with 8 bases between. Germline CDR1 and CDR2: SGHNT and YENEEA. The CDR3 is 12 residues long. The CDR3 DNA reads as TGTGCCAGCAGCTTTTTTGGCGATGAGCAGTTCTTC. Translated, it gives CASSFFGDEQFF.

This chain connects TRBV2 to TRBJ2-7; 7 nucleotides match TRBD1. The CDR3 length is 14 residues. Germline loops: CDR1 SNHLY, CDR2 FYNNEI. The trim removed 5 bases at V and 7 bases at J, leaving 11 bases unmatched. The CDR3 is CASSLERTGQEQYF. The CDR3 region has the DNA TGTGCCAGCAGTCTGGAACGGACAGGACAAGAGCAGTACTTC.

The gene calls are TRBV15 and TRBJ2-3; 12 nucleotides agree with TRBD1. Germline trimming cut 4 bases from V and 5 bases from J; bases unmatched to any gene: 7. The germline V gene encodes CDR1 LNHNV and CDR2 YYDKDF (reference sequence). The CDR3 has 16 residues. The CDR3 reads CATSNEGQGAGDTQYF. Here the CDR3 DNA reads TGTGCCACCAGCAACGAGGGACAGGGGGCCGGAGATACGCAGTATTTT. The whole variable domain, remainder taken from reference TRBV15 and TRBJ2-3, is DAMVIQNPRYQVTQFGKPVTLSCSQTLNHNVMYWYQQKSSQAPKLLFHYYDKDFNNEADTPDNFQSRRPNTSFCFLDIRSPGLGDTAMYLCATSNEGQGAGDTQYFGPGTRLTVL.

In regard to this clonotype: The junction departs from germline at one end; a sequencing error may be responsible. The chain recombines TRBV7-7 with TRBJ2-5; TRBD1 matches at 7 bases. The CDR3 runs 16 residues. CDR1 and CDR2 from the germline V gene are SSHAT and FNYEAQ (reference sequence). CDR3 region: CASSLFKGQKEETQYF. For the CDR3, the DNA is TGTGCTAGCAGCTTATTCAAGGGACAGAAAGAAGAGACCCAGTACTTC.

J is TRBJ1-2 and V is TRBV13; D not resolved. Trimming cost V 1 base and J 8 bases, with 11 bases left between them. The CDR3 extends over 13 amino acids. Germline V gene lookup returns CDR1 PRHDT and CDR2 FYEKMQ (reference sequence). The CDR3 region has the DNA TGTGCCAGCAGCTTAGCCGCAGGCTTGGGCTACACCTTC. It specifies CASSLAAGLGYTF.

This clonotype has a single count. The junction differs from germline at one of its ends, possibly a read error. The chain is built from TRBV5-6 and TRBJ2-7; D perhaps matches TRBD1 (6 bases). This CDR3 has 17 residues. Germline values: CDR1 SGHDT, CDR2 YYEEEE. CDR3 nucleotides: TGTGCCAGCAGCCCGCTGGGAGCACAGGGATTCTCCTCCGAGCAGTACTTC. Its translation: CASSPLGAQGFSSEQYF.

The CDR3 is CASSYFGGTDRAPDTQYF. DNA for the CDR3: TGTGCCAGCAGTTACTTCGGTGGTACAGATCGGGCGCCAGATACGCAGTATTTT. The chain uses TRBV6-7 and TRBJ2-3; no firm D call. TRBV6-7 is treated as an ORF (open reading frame) with a function not yet certain. The CDR3 sequence is 18 residues long. V gave up 1 base and J gave up 4 bases, with 21 bases separating them.